The rows below give T cell receptor beta chains drawn from one sample of a study of T-cell memory formation after mild COVID-19. TCRdb re-analysed the 5' RACE reads in MiXCR, keeping a single row per CDR3 protein. The sample has approximately 170,000 distinct CDR3 sequences, approximately 12% seen once. Sequencing input: PBMCs or a T cell subset sorted from them (not recorded which). The receptors originated from a young man who had mild COVID-19 (a few samples of this study predate the infection). Cell type and time point are not known. Each CDR3 is given without its conserved first and last residue. D genes are given only for firm matches.

d_gene,j_gene,v_gene,CDR3aa
TRBD1,TRBJ2-5,TRBV28,ASAGGQEETQY
TRBD1,TRBJ2-7,TRBV5-6,ASSQDRGVHEQY
TRBD2,TRBJ2-1,TRBV10-3,ASSSGLAGSSYNEQF
TRBD2,TRBJ2-7,TRBV6-5,ASSRTSGYEQY
-,TRBJ1-4,TRBV2,ASRETEFNEKLF
-,TRBJ2-4,TRBV7-2,ASSEEVAKNIQY
-,TRBJ2-2,TRBV12-3/TRBV12-4,ASRPPVGTGELF
-,TRBJ1-1,TRBV29-1,STRAGWGMNTEAF
-,TRBJ1-3,TRBV5-1,ASSLVSAGNTIY
-,TRBJ1-5,TRBV7-3,ASSFPRQGGPVQPQH
TRBD1,TRBJ1-6,TRBV19,ASSGTGGDWPYNSPLH
TRBD2,TRBJ2-1,TRBV7-2,ASSISGGILYEQF
TRBD1,TRBJ1-6,TRBV5-1,ASRLAGTENSPLH
TRBD1,TRBJ1-3,TRBV15,ATSKRQGLSSGNTIY
-,TRBJ1-5,TRBV7-2,ASSLDRWVQPQH
-,TRBJ1-6,TRBV19,ASRTGRDNSPLH
-,TRBJ2-7,TRBV14,ASSRGTLDYEQY
TRBD2,TRBJ2-1,TRBV7-9,ASTGGAGSYNEQF
-,TRBJ1-1,TRBV7-2,ASSLESTRTEAF
-,TRBJ1-1,TRBV11-2,ASSTTENTEAF
-,TRBJ2-3,TRBV12-3/TRBV12-4,ASSSRDISTDTQY
TRBD2,TRBJ2-5,TRBV5-1,ASSLFPGGETQY